The entry below describes one TCR beta chain. Its target is unknown. Assayed TCR templates numbered about 10^5 for each sample. Generated by immunoSEQ multiplex PCR, the TCRdb table keeps only in-frame clones and is missing some. This table holds 100,000 or so clones, around 90% found once. This entry belongs to a study of siplizumab effects on memory and regulatory T cells. Study-wide results and caveats: Proliferating CD4+ or CD8+ clones, roughly 75-97% of them, lacked an assignable naive or memory phenotype. Siplizumab led to significantly less abundant alloreactive sequences that could be traced back to unstimulated CD4+ memory cells. Contribution to the alloresponse seemed major for naive T cells, which also seemed more diverse than memory cells.

This CDR3 is built from 13 residues. Trimming took off 0 bases at V and 15 bases at J, with 15 bases between the two ends. Germline CDR1 SGHTA, CDR2 FQGTGA. This clonotype was obtained from a human donor in good health. The chain couples TRBV7-3 to TRBJ2-1, with D possibly matching TRBD2 (6 bases). Sequencing was performed on non-Treg CD4+ T cells sorted from blood. In nucleotides, the CDR3 is TGTGCCAGCAGCTTAACCCGGGAGAAGGGTCTGTTCTTC. This codes for CASSLTREKGLFF. Looking up the rest from reference TRBV7-3 and TRBJ2-1 gives the full variable domain: GAGVSQTPSNKVTEKGKYVELRCDPISGHTALYWYRQSLGQGPEFLIYFQGTGAADDSGLPNDRFFAVRPEGSVSTLKIQRTERGDSAVYLCASSLTREKGLFFGPGTRLTVL.